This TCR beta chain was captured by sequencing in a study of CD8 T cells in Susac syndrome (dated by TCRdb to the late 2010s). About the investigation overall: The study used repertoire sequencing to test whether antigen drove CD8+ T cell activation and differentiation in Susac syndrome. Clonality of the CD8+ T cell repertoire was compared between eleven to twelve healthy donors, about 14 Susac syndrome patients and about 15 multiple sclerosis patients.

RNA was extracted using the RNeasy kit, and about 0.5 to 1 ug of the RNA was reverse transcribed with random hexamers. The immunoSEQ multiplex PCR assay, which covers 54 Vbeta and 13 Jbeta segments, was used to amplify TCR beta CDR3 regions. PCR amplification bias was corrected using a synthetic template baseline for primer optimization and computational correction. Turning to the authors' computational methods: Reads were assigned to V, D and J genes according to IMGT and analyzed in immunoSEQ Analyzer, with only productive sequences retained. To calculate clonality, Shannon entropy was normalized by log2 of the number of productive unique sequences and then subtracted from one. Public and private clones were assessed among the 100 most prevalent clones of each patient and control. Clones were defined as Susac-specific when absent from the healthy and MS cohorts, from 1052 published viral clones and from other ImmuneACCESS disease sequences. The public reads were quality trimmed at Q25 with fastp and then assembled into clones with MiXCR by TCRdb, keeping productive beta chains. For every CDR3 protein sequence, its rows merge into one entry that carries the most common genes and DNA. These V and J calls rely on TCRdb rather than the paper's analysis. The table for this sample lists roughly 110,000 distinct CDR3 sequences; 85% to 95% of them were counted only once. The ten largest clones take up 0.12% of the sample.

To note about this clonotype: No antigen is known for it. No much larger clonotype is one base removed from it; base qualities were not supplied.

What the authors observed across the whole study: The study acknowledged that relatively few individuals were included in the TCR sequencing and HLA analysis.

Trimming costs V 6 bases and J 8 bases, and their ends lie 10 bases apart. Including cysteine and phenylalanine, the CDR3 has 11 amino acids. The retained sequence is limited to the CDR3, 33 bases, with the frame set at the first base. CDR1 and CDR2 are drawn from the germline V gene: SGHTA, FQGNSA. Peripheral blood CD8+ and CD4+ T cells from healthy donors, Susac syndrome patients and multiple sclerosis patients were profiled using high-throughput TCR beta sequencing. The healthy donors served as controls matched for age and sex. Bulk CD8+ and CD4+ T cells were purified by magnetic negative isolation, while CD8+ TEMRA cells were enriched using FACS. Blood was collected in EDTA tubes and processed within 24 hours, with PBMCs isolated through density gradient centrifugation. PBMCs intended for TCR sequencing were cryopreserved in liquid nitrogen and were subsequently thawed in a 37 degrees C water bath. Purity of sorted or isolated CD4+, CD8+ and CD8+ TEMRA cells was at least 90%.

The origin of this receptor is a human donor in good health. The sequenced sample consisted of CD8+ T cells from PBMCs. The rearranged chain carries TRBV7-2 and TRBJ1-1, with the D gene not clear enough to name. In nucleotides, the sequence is TGTGCCAGCAGGCTCGCTCCAGAAGCTTTCTTT. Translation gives CASRLAPEAFF.